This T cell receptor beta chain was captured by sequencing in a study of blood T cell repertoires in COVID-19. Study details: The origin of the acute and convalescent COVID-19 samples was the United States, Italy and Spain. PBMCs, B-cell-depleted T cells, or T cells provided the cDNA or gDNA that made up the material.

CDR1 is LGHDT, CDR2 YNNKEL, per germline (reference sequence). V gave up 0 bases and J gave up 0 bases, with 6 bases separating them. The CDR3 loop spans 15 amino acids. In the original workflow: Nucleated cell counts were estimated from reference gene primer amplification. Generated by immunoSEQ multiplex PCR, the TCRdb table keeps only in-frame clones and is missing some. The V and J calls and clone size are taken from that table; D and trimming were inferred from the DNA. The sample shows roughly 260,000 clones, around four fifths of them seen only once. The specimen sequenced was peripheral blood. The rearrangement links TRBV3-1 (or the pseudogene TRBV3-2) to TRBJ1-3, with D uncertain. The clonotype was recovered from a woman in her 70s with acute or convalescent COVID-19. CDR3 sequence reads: CASSQDLSSGNTIYF. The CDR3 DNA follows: TGTGCCAGCAGCCAAGATTTGAGCTCTGGAAACACCATATATTTT.